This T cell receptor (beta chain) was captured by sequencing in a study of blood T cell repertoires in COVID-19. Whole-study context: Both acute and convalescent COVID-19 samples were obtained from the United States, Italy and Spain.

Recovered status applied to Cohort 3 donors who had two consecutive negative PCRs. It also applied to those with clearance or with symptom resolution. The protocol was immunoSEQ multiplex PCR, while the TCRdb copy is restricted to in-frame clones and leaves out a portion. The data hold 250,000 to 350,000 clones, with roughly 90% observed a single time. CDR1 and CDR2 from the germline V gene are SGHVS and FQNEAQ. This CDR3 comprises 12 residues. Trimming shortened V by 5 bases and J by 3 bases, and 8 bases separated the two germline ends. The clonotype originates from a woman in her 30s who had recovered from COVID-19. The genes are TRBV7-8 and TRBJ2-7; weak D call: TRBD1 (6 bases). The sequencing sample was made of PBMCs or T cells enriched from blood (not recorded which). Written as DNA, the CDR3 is TGTGCCAGCAGCCGACAGGACTACGAGCAGTACTTC. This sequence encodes CASSRQDYEQYF.